Listed here are 4 T cell receptor beta chains from one sample, sequenced in a study of T-cell reconstitution after alpha-beta-depleted transplantation in children. Preparing the TCRbeta library involved the use of unique molecular identifiers. TCRdb passed the PCR reads through MiXCR, listing each CDR3 protein once. The sample lists about 610,000 distinct CDR3 sequences; roughly a quarter were seen once. The sequenced sample was PBMCs, obtained before TCRalphabeta/CD19-depleted stem cell transplant. The receptors derive from a boy younger than two with Wiskott-Aldrich syndrome, due to receive a stem cell transplant.

The chain links TRBV28 to TRBJ2-2; the match to TRBD2 covers 10 bases. The CDR3 spans 15 residues. The germline V gene encodes CDR1 MDHEN and CDR2 SYDVKM. The ends lost 11 bases at V and 6 bases at J; junction bases unmatched: 12. CDR3 coding DNA: TGTGCCGGGGACTCTAGCGGGAGCTGGGCCGGGGAGCTGTTTTTT. Protein: CAGDSSGSWAGELFF.

The count of this clonotype is one. The V gene is TRBV12-3 or TRBV12-4, the J gene TRBJ2-5; 12 bases align to TRBD2. After removal of 6 bases from V and 7 bases from J, the junction contained 6 bases not matched to a gene. The CDR3 length is 14 residues. DNA of the CDR3: TGTGCCAGCAGGCTAGCGGGAGGGTCATGGACCCAGTACTTC. It is translated as CASRLAGGSWTQYF.

The chain has TRBV14 and TRBJ2-7; D remains ambiguous. Between the trimmed V and J ends, which lost 4 bases and 2 bases, there was a span of 6 bases. This CDR3 comprises 12 residues. Germline V gene lookup returns CDR1 SGHDN and CDR2 FVKESK. The CDR3 here is CASSLNPYEQYF. CDR3 bases: TGTGCCAGCAGCCTTAACCCCTACGAGCAGTACTTC.

This clonotype was seen only a few times. The genes are TRBV24-1 and TRBJ2-1; tentatively, D is TRBD2 (6 bases). Per the germline V gene, CDR1 is KGHDR and CDR2 is SFDVKD. The CDR3 is 16 residues long. With 1 base removed from V and 6 bases from J, the gap between germline ends came to 15 bases. Written as DNA, the CDR3 is TGTGCCACCAGTGATTTTGGTGGAGGGTTTGGCAATGAGCAGTTCTTC. Amino acid sequence: CATSDFGGGFGNEQFF.